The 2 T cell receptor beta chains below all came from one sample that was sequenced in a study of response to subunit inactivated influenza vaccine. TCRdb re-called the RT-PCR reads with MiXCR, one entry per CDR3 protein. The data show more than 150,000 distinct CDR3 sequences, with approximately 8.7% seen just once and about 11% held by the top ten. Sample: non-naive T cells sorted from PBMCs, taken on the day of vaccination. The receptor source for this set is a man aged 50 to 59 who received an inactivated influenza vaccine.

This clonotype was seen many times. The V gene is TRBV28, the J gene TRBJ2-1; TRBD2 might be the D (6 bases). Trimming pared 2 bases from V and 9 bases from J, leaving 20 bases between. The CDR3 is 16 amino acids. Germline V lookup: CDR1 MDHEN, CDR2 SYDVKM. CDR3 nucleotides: TGTGCCAGCAGTTTAATGAGAGGTGGGAGGCACGCTGAGCAGTTCTTC. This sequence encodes CASSLMRGGRHAEQFF.

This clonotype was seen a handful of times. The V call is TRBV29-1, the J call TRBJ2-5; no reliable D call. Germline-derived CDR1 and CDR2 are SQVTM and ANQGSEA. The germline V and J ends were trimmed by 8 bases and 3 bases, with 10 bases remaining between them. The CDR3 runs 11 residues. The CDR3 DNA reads TGCAGCCCGCAACATGAAGAGACCCAGTACTTC. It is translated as CSPQHEETQYF.